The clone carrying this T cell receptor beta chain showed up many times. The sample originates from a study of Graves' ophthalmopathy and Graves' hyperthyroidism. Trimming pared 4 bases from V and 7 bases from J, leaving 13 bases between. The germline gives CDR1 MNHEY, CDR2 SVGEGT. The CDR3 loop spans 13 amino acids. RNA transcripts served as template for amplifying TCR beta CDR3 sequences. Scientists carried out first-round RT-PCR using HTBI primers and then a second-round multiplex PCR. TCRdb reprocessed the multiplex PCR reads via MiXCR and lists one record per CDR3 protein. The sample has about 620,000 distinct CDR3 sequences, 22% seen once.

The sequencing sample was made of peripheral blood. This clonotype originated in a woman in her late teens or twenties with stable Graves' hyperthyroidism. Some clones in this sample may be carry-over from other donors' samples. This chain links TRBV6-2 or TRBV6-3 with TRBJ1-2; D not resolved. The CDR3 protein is CASSFGPFGGYTF. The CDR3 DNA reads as TGTGCCAGCAGTTTTGGACCGTTCGGTGGCTACACCTTC.